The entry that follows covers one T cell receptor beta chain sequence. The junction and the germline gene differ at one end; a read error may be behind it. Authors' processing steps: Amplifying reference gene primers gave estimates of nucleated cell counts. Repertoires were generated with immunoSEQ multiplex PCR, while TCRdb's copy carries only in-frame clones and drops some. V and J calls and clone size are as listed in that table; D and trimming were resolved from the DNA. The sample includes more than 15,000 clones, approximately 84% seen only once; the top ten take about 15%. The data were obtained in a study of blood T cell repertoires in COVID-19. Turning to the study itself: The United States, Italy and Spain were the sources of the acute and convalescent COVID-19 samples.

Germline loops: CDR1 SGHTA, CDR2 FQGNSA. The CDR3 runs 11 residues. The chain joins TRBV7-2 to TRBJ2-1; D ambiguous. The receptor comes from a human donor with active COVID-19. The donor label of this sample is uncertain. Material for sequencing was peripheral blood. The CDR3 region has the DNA TGTGCCAGCAGCTTGTACAGTGAGCAGTTCTTC. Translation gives CASSLYSEQFF.